Reported below is one T cell receptor beta chain. These data are taken from a study of T cell changes during pregnancy in multiple sclerosis. Trimming left V 5 bases short and J 0 bases short, with 16 bases between. Per the germline V gene, CDR1 is SGHAT and CDR2 is FQNNGV. The length of the CDR3 is 17 residues. TCRdb's table, derived via immunoSEQ multiplex PCR, lists solely in-frame clones and lacks some. The data show about 48,000 clones, approximately 92% seen once. The origin of this receptor is a female donor in good health, enrolled as a control in a pregnancy study. Here the sequenced sample was CD4+ T cells from peripheral blood mononuclear cells, taken in the second trimester of pregnancy. The rearrangement links TRBV11-2 to TRBJ1-4, with TRBD1 as a possible D gene (6 bases). Here the CDR3 DNA reads TGTGCCAGCAGCCTAGGGCGGACAGTAACAACTAATGAAAAACTGTTTTTT. Translation: CASSLGRTVTTNEKLFF.